This T cell receptor (beta chain) came from a study of T cell responses to AZD1222 COVID-19 vaccine. Whole-study context: Analysis merged second doses at about 4 or about 12 weeks. Notes on the study in general: Among the donors, most were white British and more were female, and clonal diversity was possibly underestimated. Of spike-specific TCRs, nearly half reportedly target regions left unmutated in variants.

Points on this clone: Its matching antigen is unknown.

Assay used: immunoSEQ multiplex PCR; TCRdb lists only in-frame clones, some missing. Here the sample spans 55,000 to 70,000 clones, more than 70% being singletons. This CDR3 spans 15 amino acids. Germline CDR1 is SGHNT and CDR2 is YYREEE (reference sequence). Unmatched junction bases numbered 9, after V lost 4 bases and J lost 2 bases. Sequences were derived from peripheral blood, sampled on day 0 of AZD1222 vaccination. V usage is TRBV5-4 and J usage is TRBJ2-7; 7 bases are shared with TRBD2. The clonotype originates from an adult in good health. The CDR3 here is CASSRGSQGAYEQYF. In nucleotides, the CDR3 is TGTGCCAGCAGCCGCGGGAGTCAGGGCGCCTACGAGCAGTACTTC.